This section outlines one T cell receptor (beta chain) sequence together with its context. Assay: immunoSEQ multiplex PCR; the TCRdb copy retains only in-frame clones and omits some. The data contain fewer than 250,000 clones, about 86% of them seen just once; the ten biggest clones take up roughly 7.6%. The entry originates in a study of blood T cell repertoires in COVID-19. Germline trimming cut 5 bases from V and 5 bases from J; bases unmatched to any gene: 3. CDR1 and CDR2 from the germline V gene are SGHVS and FQNEAQ. The CDR3 covers 14 residues. The chain recombines TRBV7-8 with TRBJ2-2; 9 bases line up with TRBD2. This clonotype was sampled from a woman aged 45-65 years with acute or convalescent COVID-19. The sample comprised peripheral blood. CDR3 sequence: CASSISGRTGELFF. CDR3 DNA: TGTGCCAGCAGCATTAGCGGGAGAACCGGGGAGCTGTTTTTT.